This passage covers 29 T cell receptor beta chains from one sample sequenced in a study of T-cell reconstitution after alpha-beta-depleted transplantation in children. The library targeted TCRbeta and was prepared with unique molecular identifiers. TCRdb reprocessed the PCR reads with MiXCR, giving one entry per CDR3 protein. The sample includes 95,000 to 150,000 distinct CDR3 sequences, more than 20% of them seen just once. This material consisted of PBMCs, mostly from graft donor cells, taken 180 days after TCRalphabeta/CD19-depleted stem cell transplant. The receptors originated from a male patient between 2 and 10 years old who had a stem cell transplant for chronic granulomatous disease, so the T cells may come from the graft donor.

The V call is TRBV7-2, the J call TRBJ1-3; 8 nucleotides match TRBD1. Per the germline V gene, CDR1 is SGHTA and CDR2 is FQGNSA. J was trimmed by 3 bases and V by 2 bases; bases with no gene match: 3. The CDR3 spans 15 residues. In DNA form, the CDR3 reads TGTGCCAGCAGCTTACAGGGGGCTGGTGGAAACACCATATATTTT. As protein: CASSLQGAGGNTIYF.

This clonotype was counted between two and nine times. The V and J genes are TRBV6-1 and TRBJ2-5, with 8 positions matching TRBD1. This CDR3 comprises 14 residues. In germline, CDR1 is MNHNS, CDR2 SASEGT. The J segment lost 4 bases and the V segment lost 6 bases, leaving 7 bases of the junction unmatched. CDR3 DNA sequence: TGTGCCAGCAGGATAGACAGGGGTGGAGAGACCCAGTACTTC. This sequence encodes CASRIDRGGETQYF.

CDR3 sequence: CASSVEGFRNQPQHF. Here the CDR3 DNA reads TGTGCCAGCAGCGTGGAAGGGTTTCGCAATCAGCCCCAGCATTTT. This sequence joins TRBV7-2 and TRBJ1-5; D unclear. With 5 bases removed from V and 2 bases from J, the gap between germline ends came to 13 bases. The CDR3 spans 15 residues. Germline loops: CDR1 SGHTA, CDR2 FQGNSA.

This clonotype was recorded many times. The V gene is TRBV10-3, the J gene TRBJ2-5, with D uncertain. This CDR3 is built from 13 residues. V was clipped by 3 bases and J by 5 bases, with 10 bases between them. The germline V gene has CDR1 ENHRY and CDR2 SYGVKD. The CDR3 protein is CAISDVLPETQYF. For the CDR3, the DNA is TGTGCCATCAGTGACGTCCTCCCGGAGACCCAGTACTTC.

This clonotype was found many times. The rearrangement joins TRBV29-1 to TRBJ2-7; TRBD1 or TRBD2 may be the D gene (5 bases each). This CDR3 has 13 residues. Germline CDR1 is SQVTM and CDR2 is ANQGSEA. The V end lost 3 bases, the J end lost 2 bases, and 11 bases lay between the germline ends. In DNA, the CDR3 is TGCAGCGTTGACGGGGACGGGACCTACGAGCAGTACTTC. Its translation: CSVDGDGTYEQYF.

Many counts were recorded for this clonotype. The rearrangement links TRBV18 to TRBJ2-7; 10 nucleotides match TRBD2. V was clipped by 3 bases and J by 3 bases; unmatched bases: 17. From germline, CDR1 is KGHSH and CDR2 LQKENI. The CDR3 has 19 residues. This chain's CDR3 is CASSPIASRLAGEDYEQYF. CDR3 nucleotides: TGTGCCAGCTCACCGATCGCTTCCAGGCTAGCGGGGGAAGACTACGAGCAGTACTTC.

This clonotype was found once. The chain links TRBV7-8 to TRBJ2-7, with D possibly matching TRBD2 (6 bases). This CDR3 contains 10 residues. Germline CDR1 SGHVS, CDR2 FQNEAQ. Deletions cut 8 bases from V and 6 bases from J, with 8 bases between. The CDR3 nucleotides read TGTGCCAGCCGGGGGAGCGAGCAGTACTTC. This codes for CASRGSEQYF.

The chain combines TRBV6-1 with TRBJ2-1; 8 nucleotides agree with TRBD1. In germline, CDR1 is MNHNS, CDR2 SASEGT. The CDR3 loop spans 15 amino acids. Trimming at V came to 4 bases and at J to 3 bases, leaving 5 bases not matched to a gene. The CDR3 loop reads CASSGQGFSYNEQFF. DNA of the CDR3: TGTGCCAGCAGTGGACAGGGGTTTAGCTACAATGAGCAGTTCTTC.

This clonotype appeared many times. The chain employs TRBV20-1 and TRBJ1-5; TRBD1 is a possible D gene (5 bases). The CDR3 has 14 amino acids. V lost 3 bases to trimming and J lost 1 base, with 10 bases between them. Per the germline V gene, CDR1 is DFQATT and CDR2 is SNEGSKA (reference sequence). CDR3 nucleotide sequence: TGCAGTGCTAGGTGGGGGGAGAGCAATCAGCCCCAGCATTTT. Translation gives CSARWGESNQPQHF.

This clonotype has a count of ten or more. As DNA, the CDR3 is TGCAGTGCTAGAAAAGACAGGGGCTACGAGCAGTACTTC. It yields the protein CSARKDRGYEQYF. The chain recombines TRBV20-1 with TRBJ2-7; 8 bases are shared with TRBD1. Germline assignment: CDR1 DFQATT and CDR2 SNEGSKA (reference sequence). The CDR3 has 13 amino acids. V shed 2 bases and J 3 bases; nucleotides not matched to a gene: 3.

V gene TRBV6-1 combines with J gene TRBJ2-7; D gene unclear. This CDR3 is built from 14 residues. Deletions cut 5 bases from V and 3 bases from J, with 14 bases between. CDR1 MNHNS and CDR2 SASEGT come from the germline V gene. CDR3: CASSPQVGIYEQYF. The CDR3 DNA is TGTGCCAGCAGTCCTCAGGTGGGAATCTACGAGCAGTACTTC.

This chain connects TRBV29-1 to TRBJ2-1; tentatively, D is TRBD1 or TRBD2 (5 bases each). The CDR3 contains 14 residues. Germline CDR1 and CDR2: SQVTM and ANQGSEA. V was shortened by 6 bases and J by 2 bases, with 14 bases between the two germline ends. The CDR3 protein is CSVGPPGTYNEQFF. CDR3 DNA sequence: TGCAGCGTGGGGCCCCCCGGGACCTACAATGAGCAGTTCTTC.

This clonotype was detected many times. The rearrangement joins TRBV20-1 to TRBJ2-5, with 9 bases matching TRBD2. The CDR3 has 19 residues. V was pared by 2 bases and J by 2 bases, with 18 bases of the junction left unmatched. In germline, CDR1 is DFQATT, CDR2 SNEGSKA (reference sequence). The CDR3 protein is CSARKSSGTSRNGQETQYF. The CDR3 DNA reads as TGCAGTGCTAGAAAAAGCAGCGGGACTAGCCGTAACGGGCAAGAGACCCAGTACTTC.

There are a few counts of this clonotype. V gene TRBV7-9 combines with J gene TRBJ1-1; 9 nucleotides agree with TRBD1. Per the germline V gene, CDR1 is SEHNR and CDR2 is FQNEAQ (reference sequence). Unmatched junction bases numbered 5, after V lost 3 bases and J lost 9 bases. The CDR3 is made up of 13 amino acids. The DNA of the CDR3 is TGTGCCAGCAGCTTGGGACAGGGCGGGAAAGCTTTCTTT. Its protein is CASSLGQGGKAFF.

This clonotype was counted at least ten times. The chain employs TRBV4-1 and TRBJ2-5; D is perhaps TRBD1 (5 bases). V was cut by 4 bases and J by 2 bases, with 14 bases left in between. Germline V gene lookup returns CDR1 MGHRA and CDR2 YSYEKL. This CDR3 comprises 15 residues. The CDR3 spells CASSPPGSEQETQYF. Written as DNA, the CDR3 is TGCGCCAGCAGCCCTCCAGGGTCGGAGCAAGAGACCCAGTACTTC.

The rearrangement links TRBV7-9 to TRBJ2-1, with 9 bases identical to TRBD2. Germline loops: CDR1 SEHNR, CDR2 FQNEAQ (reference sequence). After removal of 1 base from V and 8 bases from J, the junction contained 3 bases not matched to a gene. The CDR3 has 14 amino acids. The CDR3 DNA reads TGTGCCAGCAGCTTAGAAGCGGGGGGTGATGAGCAGTTCTTC. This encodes CASSLEAGGDEQFF. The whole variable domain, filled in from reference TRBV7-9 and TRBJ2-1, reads DTGVSQNPRHKITKRGQNVTFRCDPISEHNRLYWYRQTLGQGPEFLTYFQNEAQLEKSRLLSDRFSAERPKGSFSTLEIQRTEQGDSAMYLCASSLEAGGDEQFFGPGTRLTVL.

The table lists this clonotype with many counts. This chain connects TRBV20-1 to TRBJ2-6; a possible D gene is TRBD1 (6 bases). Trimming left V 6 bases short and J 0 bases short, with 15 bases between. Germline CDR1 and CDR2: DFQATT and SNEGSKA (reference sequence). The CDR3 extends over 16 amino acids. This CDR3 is CSAFTTGSSGANVLTF. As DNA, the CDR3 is TGCAGTGCCTTCACGACAGGCAGCTCTGGGGCCAACGTCCTGACTTTC.

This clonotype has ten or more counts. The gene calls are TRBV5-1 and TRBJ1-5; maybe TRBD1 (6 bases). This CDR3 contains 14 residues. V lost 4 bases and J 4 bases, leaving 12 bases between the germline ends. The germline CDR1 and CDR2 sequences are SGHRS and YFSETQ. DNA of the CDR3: TGCGCCAGCAGCCTAGAGGGGGAGAATCAGCCCCAGCATTTT. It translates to CASSLEGENQPQHF.

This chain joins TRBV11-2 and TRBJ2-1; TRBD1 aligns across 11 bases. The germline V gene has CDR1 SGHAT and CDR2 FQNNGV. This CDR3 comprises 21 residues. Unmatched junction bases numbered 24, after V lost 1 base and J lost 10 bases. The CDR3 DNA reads TGTGCCAGCAGCTTAGGTCTTTTGGGGACAGGGGGACTCCCCGCGCGGACAGAGCAGTTCTTC. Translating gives CASSLGLLGTGGLPARTEQFF.

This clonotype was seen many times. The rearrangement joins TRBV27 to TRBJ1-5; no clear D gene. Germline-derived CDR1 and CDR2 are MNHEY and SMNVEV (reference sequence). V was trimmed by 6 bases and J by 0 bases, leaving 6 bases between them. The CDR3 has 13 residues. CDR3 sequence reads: CASRRDSNQPQHF. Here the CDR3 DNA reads TGTGCCAGCAGGCGGGATAGCAATCAGCCCCAGCATTTT.

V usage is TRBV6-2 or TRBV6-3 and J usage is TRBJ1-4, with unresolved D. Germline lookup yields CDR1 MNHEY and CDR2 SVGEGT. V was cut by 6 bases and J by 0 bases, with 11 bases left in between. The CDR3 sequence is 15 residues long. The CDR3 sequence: CASRAWTTTNEKLFF. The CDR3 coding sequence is TGTGCCAGCAGAGCCTGGACGACAACTAATGAAAAACTGTTTTTT.

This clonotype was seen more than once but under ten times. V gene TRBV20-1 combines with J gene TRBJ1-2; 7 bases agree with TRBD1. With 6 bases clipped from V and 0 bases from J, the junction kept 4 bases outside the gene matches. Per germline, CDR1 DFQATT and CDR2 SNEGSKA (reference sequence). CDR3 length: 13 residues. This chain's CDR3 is CSAAGQPNYGYTF. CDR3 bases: TGCAGTGCAGCGGGACAGCCTAACTATGGCTACACCTTC.

As DNA, the CDR3 is TGTGCCAGCAGTTATACGTCCATCCTACGGGGAGCCGGACTAGCGGCCGGGGAGCTGTTTTTT. Its translation is CASSYTSILRGAGLAAGELFF. V gene TRBV6-2 or TRBV6-3 combines with J gene TRBJ2-2, with 10 bases aligning to TRBD2. Germline CDR1 is MNHEY and CDR2 is SVGEGT. The CDR3 has 21 amino acids. The V and J ends lost 3 bases and 6 bases, in that order; junction bases with no gene match: 22.

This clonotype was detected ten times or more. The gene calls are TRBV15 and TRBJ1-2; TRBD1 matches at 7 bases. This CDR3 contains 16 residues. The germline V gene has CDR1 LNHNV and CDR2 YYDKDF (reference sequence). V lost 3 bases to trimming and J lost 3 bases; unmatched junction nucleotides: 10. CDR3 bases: TGTGCCACCAGCAGTCCGAAAATTGACAGGGACTATGGCTACACCTTC. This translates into CATSSPKIDRDYGYTF.

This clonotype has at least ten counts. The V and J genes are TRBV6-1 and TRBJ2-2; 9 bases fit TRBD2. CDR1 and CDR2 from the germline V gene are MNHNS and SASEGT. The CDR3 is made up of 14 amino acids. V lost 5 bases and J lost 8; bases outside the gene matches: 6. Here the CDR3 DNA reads TGTGCCAGCAGTCGAAAGGGACTAGCTGGGGAGCTGTTTTTT. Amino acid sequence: CASSRKGLAGELFF.

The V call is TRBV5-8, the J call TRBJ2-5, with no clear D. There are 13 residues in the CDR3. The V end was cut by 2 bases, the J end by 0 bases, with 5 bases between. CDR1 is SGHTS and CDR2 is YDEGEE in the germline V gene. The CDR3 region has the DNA TGTGCCAGCAGCTTCGAGTACCAAGAGACCCAGTACTTC. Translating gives CASSFEYQETQYF.

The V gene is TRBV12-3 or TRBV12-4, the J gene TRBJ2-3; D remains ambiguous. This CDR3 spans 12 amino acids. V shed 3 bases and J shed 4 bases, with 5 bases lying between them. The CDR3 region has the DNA TGTGCCAGCAGTTTCCCTGCAGATACGCAGTATTTT. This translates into CASSFPADTQYF.

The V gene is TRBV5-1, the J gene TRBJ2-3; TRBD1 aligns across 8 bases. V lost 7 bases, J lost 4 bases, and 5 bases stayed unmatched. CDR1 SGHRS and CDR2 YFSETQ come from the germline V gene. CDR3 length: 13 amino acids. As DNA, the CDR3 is TGCGCCAGCGCCACAGGGGGTCCAGATACGCAGTATTTT. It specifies CASATGGPDTQYF.

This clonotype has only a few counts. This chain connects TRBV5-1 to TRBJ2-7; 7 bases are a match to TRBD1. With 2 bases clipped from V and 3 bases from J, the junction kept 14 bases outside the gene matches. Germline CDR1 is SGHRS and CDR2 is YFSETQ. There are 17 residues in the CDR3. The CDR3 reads CASSFGRGQQSDYEQYF. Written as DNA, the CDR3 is TGCGCCAGCAGCTTTGGAAGGGGGCAGCAAAGTGACTACGAGCAGTACTTC.